This TCR beta chain was sequenced for a study of blood T cells in healthy people across ages. Study results and caveats: The lack of PBMC sorting stopped any conclusive naive versus antigen-experienced comparison. Roughly linearly, TCR beta diversity per million T cells fell as age increased.

The CDR3 length is 15 residues. V gave up 6 bases and J gave up 2 bases; unmatched junction bases: 7. Germline values: CDR1 SGHTA, CDR2 FQGNSA. This clonotype was counted between two and nine times. Antigen specificity is unknown. Primers used in a second PCR of about 6 to 12 cycles were a sample-barcoded 5' primer and a J-beta primer mix. TCRdb processed the 5' RACE reads anew with MiXCR; each CDR3 protein has one entry. Among hundreds of thousands of distinct CDR3 sequences listed, about 21% were seen once. The gene calls are TRBV7-2 and TRBJ2-1; 7 bases align to TRBD1. What was sequenced was blood. This receptor was obtained from a man in his 70s in good health. The CDR3 loop is CASSFHRGPYNEQFF. The CDR3 nucleotides read TGTGCCAGCAGTTTCCACAGGGGCCCCTACAATGAGCAGTTCTTC.